These 22 T cell receptor beta chains share one sample of origin, sequenced in a study of cytomegalovirus exposure and HLA in healthy donors (dated by TCRdb to the late 2010s). The library was made by the immunoSEQ multiplex PCR assay. The multiplex PCR relied on a mix of 60 forward primers for TCR Vbeta segments and 13 reverse primers for TCR Jbeta segments. This immuneACCESS table, as held by TCRdb, lists in-frame sequences with V and J called but not all clones. Of the missing ones, under half trace to an unresolved V gene in checked studies; the others have no known cause. The sample table shows about 98,000 clones, and 74% are seen once. The ten largest make up approximately 1.8% of the sample. The sequencing input was PBMCs. Receptors were obtained from a male donor in good health and CMV-seronegative.

This clone showed up just once. The chain couples TRBV5-1 to TRBJ2-7, with 11 bases identical to TRBD2. The CDR3 consists of 15 residues. Trimming at V came to 0 bases and at J to 5 bases, leaving 4 bases not matched to a gene. Per germline, CDR1 SGHRS and CDR2 YFSETQ. CDR3: CASSLGLAGGDEQYF. The CDR3 coding sequence is TGCGCCAGCAGCTTGGGGCTAGCGGGAGGAGACGAGCAGTACTTC.

The chain uses TRBV30 and TRBJ1-1, with D unresolved. Trimming stripped 0 bases from V and 5 bases from J, with 10 bases between. The CDR3 contains 13 residues. Germline assignment: CDR1 GTSNPN and CDR2 SVGIG (reference sequence). CDR3 nucleotide sequence: TGTGCCTGGAGTGTACGGGGTAGGACTGAAGCTTTCTTT. Encoded protein: CAWSVRGRTEAFF.

The chain links TRBV7-2 to TRBJ2-1, with TRBD2 matching 8 bases. Germline CDR1 reads SGHTA; CDR2 reads FQGNSA. The CDR3 length is 16 residues. Trimming at V came to 0 bases and at J to 7 bases, leaving 8 bases not matched to a gene. CDR3 bases: TGTGCCAGCAGCTTAGCGTTGGTAGCGGGATTAAATGAGCAGTTCTTC. Translating gives CASSLALVAGLNEQFF.

The CDR3 sequence: CASSQEKGGYEQYF. CDR3 coding DNA: TGTGCCAGCAGCCAAGAAAAGGGAGGCTACGAGCAGTACTTC. This chain uses TRBV4-2 with TRBJ2-5; perhaps TRBD2 as D (6 bases). The J call may be faulty, since TRBJ2-7 better matches the DNA end. The CDR3 consists of 14 residues. Germline CDR1 and CDR2: LGHNA and YNFKEQ.

The chain is built from TRBV9 and TRBJ2-1; weak D call: TRBD1 (5 bases). The V end lost 0 bases, the J end lost 9 bases, and 19 bases lay between the germline ends. The germline CDR1 and CDR2 sequences are SGDLS and YYNGEE. The CDR3 runs to 16 residues. CDR3 sequence reads: CASSVVGVGLSSEQFF. For the CDR3, the DNA is TGTGCCAGCAGCGTAGTAGGGGTGGGTTTAAGTAGTGAGCAGTTCTTC.

This chain links TRBV9 with TRBJ2-2; D unclear. This CDR3 is built from 16 residues. Trimming removed 0 bases from V and 5 bases from J, with 14 bases in between. Germline V lookup: CDR1 SGDLS, CDR2 YYNGEE. The CDR3 region is CASSVDGRSETGELFF. CDR3 sequence (DNA): TGTGCCAGCAGCGTAGATGGCAGGTCAGAAACCGGGGAGCTGTTTTTT.

The chain has TRBV27 and TRBJ2-1, with 13 positions matching TRBD2. The CDR3 sequence is 15 residues long. J gave up 7 bases and V 6 bases, and 6 bases lay outside the gene matches. Germline V CDR1 and CDR2: MNHEY, SMNVEV (reference sequence). CDR3 protein: CASRTGTSGANEQFF. The DNA of the CDR3 is TGTGCCAGCAGAACCGGGACTAGCGGGGCTAATGAGCAGTTCTTC.

This clone was counted a few times. The chain combines TRBV27 with TRBJ2-2; 12 nucleotides align to TRBD2. Per the germline V gene, CDR1 is MNHEY and CDR2 is SMNVEV (reference sequence). The CDR3 totals 18 residues. V was pared by 4 bases and J by 6 bases, with 12 bases of the junction left unmatched. The CDR3 region is CASSSWGLAGQGAGELFF. The CDR3 DNA reads TGTGCCAGCAGTTCCTGGGGACTAGCGGGCCAGGGGGCCGGGGAGCTGTTTTTT.

This clone was observed a few times. J is TRBJ2-7 and V is TRBV7-2; 7 bases line up with TRBD1. Trimming at V came to 1 base and at J to 3 bases, leaving 6 bases not matched to a gene. This CDR3 has 15 residues. Germline values: CDR1 SGHTA, CDR2 FQGNSA. The CDR3 DNA reads TGTGCCAGCAGCTTAGGAGGGGACAGCTACTACGAGCAGTACTTC. Encoded protein: CASSLGGDSYYEQYF.

This clone occurred a few times. The chain carries TRBV19 and TRBJ2-1; TRBD2 might be the D (5 bases). The V and J ends lost 11 bases and 3 bases respectively, with 14 bases between them. Germline loops: CDR1 LNHDA, CDR2 SQIVND (reference sequence). This CDR3 has 13 amino acids. CDR3 amino acids: CASARGSYNEQFF. The DNA of the CDR3 is TGTGCCTCCGCCCGGGGAAGCTACAATGAGCAGTTCTTC.

This clone was detected only a few times. The chain links TRBV28 to TRBJ2-1; 15 nucleotides line up with TRBD2. Germline lookup yields CDR1 MDHEN and CDR2 SYDVKM. The CDR3 runs 19 residues. Germline trimming cut 5 bases from V and 2 bases from J; bases unmatched to any gene: 10. Written as DNA, the CDR3 is TGTGCCAGCAGTCCTGGGACTAGCGGGAGGATAGGGACCTACAATGAGCAGTTCTTC. Translated: CASSPGTSGRIGTYNEQFF.

The rearrangement links TRBV5-6 to TRBJ2-1; D gene uncertain. The CDR3 runs 13 residues. Deletions cut 3 bases from V and 7 bases from J, with 11 bases between. Germline V gene lookup returns CDR1 SGHDT and CDR2 YYEEEE. CDR3 in amino acids: CASSSRLQNEQFF. CDR3 bases: TGTGCCAGCAGCTCGAGGCTACAAAATGAGCAGTTCTTC. Full variable domain (remainder filled in from reference TRBV5-6 and TRBJ2-1): DAGVTQSPTHLIKTRGQQVTLRCSPKSGHDTVSWYQQALGQGPQFIFQYYEEEERQRGNFPDRFSGHQFPNYSSELNVNALLLGDSALYLCASSSRLQNEQFFGPGTRLTVL.

CDR3 DNA sequence: TGCAGTGCTAGAAGACTCGACGAGCAGTACTTC. Amino acid sequence: CSARRLDEQYF. The chain joins TRBV20-1 to TRBJ2-7; no reliable D call. This CDR3 region has 11 residues. Germline CDR1 DFQATT, CDR2 SNEGSKA (reference sequence). V lost 2 bases, J lost 5 bases, and 7 bases lay in between.

This chain uses TRBV4-1 with TRBJ2-1, with D possibly TRBD1 on 5 matching bases. V lost 6 bases and J 5 bases, leaving 20 bases between the germline ends. CDR3 size: 16 residues. Germline CDR1 MGHRA, CDR2 YSYEKL. The CDR3 bases are TGCGCCAGCAGACCTACAGGATCCAGGGCCAACAATGAGCAGTTCTTC. It translates to CASRPTGSRANNEQFF.

The chain uses TRBV28 and TRBJ2-7, with D possibly matching TRBD1 (7 bases). The V gene's germline CDR1 is MDHEN and CDR2 SYDVKM. CDR3 length: 14 amino acids. V lost 3 bases to trimming and J lost 3 bases, with 12 bases between them. The chain's CDR3 is CASSLAGTVYEQYF. For the CDR3, the DNA is TGTGCCAGCAGTTTGGCGGGGACAGTCTACGAGCAGTACTTC.

J is TRBJ2-1 and V is TRBV10-2, with D possibly matching TRBD1 (5 bases). CDR3 length equals 15 residues. The V end lost 0 bases, the J end lost 1 base, and 7 bases lay between the germline ends. Germline V CDR1 and CDR2: WSHSY, SAAADI. The CDR3: CASSESGRSYNEQFF. The DNA for the CDR3 is TGCGCCAGCAGTGAGTCGGGGCGGTCCTACAATGAGCAGTTCTTC.

The rearrangement uses TRBV27 and TRBJ2-7; the D gene is possibly TRBD1 (6 bases). CDR3 length: 13 residues. Per germline, CDR1 MNHEY and CDR2 SMNVEV (reference sequence). V lost 4 bases and J lost 6, with 13 bases in between. CDR3 amino acids: CASSYLQGSEQYF. The CDR3 nucleotides are TGTGCCAGCAGTTACCTACAGGGATCCGAGCAGTACTTC.

This chain connects TRBV29-1 to TRBJ2-7, with 8 bases identical to TRBD2. The CDR3 has 14 residues. With V trimmed by 5 bases and J by 2 bases, 8 bases remained unmatched. Germline lookup yields CDR1 SQVTM and CDR2 ANQGSEA. CDR3 sequence (DNA): TGCAGCGTTAGCAGCGGGAGACAGCCCTACGAGCAGTACTTC. Translation: CSVSSGRQPYEQYF.

The chain joins TRBV11-2 to TRBJ2-7, with D possibly matching TRBD1 (5 bases). V lost 5 bases to trimming and J lost 1 base, with 12 bases between them. Germline CDR1 SGHAT, CDR2 FQNNGV. This CDR3 is 14 amino acids long. CDR3 amino acids: CASSLNKGSYEQYF. In DNA, the CDR3 is TGTGCCAGCAGCCTCAATAAGGGGTCCTACGAGCAGTACTTC. The variable domain in full, with the rest retrieved from reference TRBV11-2 and TRBJ2-7, is EAGVAQSPRYKIIEKRQSVAFWCNPISGHATLYWYQQILGQGPKLLIQFQNNGVVDDSQLPKDRFSAERLKGVDSTLKIQPAKLEDSAVYLCASSLNKGSYEQYFGPGTRLTVT.

This sequence joins TRBV19 and TRBJ2-1; 13 nucleotides agree with TRBD2. The CDR3 consists of 15 residues. The germline gives CDR1 LNHDA, CDR2 SQIVND (reference sequence). V was clipped by 4 bases and J by 9 bases; unmatched bases: 6. CDR3 sequence reads: CASSSGTSGISEQFF. The CDR3 coding sequence is TGTGCCAGTAGTAGCGGGACTAGCGGGATCAGTGAGCAGTTCTTC.

V gene TRBV27 combines with J gene TRBJ1-5; the match to TRBD1 covers 9 bases. V shed 6 bases, J shed 4 bases, and the junction held 16 bases outside the gene matches. CDR3 size: 18 residues. Germline values: CDR1 MNHEY, CDR2 SMNVEV (reference sequence). The CDR3 sequence: CASRPGGTGLRRNQPQHF. The CDR3 DNA is TGTGCCAGCAGACCGGGCGGGACAGGGCTTCGACGAAATCAGCCCCAGCATTTT.

The chain carries TRBV5-1 and TRBJ2-3, with 8 bases matching TRBD1. Germline lookup yields CDR1 SGHRS and CDR2 YFSETQ. The CDR3 is 14 amino acids. Losses at the gene ends were 4 bases for V and 0 bases for J; bases not matched to a gene: 1. Here the CDR3 DNA reads TGCGCCAGCAGCCGGGACAGGAGCACAGATACGCAGTATTTT. Translated: CASSRDRSTDTQYF.